This T cell receptor beta chain is drawn from a study of long-term antiretroviral therapy in people with HIV. The V gene's germline CDR1 is SNHLY and CDR2 FYNNEI. V shed 10 bases, J shed 2 bases, and the junction held 19 bases outside the gene matches. CDR3 length: 17 amino acids. Researchers ran immunoSEQ v3.0 at survey level. This table comes from immunoSEQ multiplex PCR, and its TCRdb copy is limited to in-frame clones, with some not included. The repertoire holds about 25,000 clones, with 90% to 95% as singletons. This clone was detected only a few times. The source material was unsorted PBMCs, sampled 7.6 years after starting antiretroviral therapy. The TCR sequence derives from a woman between 40 and 50 years old with HIV. The chain is built from TRBV2 and TRBJ2-7, with TRBD1 matching over 8 bases. CDR3 residues: CATNEYDRGTKTYEQYF. As DNA, the CDR3 is TGTGCCACCAACGAATATGACAGGGGAACGAAAACCTACGAGCAGTACTTC.